A single sample gave rise to the 17 T cell receptor beta chains below, sequenced in a study of T cells in Graves' hyperthyroidism and ophthalmopathy (dated by TCRdb to the late 2010s). To prepare the library, multiplex PCR was applied. TCRdb names Illumina HiSeq 2000 as the instrument used. The TCR beta CDR3 regions were amplified from RNA transcripts. A first-round RT-PCR of the TCR CDR3 used the HTBI primer set with the Qiagen OneStep RT-PCR kit. TCRdb ran its own pipeline on the public reads, namely fastp trimming at Q25 and MiXCR clone calling, and kept in-frame beta chains. Entries that share a CDR3 protein sequence are merged under the most common genes and DNA. This sample is represented by a few hundred thousand distinct CDR3 sequences; roughly 16% of them were singletons. The top ten constitute around 3.5% of the sample. Sequenced input: blood. The source of these receptors is a woman aged 35 to 49 with Graves' ophthalmopathy.

This clonotype has only a few counts. The rearrangement joins TRBV10-3 to TRBJ1-1; D perhaps matches TRBD1 (6 bases). Germline CDR1 and CDR2: ENHRY and SYGVKD. The CDR3 runs 16 residues. V lost 0 bases and J lost 4, with 15 bases in between. The CDR3 is CAISESSRGVGTEAFF. The CDR3 DNA is TGTGCCATCAGTGAGTCGTCCAGGGGAGTAGGCACTGAAGCTTTCTTT.

This clonotype showed up many times. The V and J genes are TRBV5-1 and TRBJ2-3, with 8 bases aligning to TRBD2. This CDR3 region has 16 residues. The V and J ends lost 4 bases and 9 bases, in that order; junction bases with no gene match: 16. Germline values: CDR1 SGHRS, CDR2 YFSETQ. The CDR3 nucleotides read TGCGCCAGCAGCGGCACTAGCGGAAGGGGTACGGGGACGCAGTATTTT. Translated, it gives CASSGTSGRGTGTQYF.

In its sample, this clonotype was seen a few times. The V and J genes are TRBV6-1 and TRBJ2-7; 9 bases match TRBD1. The CDR3 consists of 15 residues. V lost 6 bases, J lost 6 bases, and 12 bases stayed unmatched. The germline V gene has CDR1 MNHNS and CDR2 SASEGT. CDR3 in amino acids: CASRGSGTGKSEQYF. The CDR3, as DNA: TGTGCCAGCAGGGGATCCGGGACAGGGAAGAGCGAGCAGTACTTC.

The chain couples TRBV18 to TRBJ2-3, with D hard to call. The CDR3 consists of 15 residues. The germline gives CDR1 KGHSH, CDR2 LQKENI. Trimming cost V 2 bases and J 2 bases, with 11 bases left between them. The DNA for the CDR3 is TGTGCCAGCTCACCAGGCTCCGCAGACACAGATACGCAGTATTTT. It specifies CASSPGSADTDTQYF.

This clonotype was counted ten times or more. The chain links TRBV2 to TRBJ1-5, with D unresolved. Germline assignment: CDR1 SNHLY and CDR2 FYNNEI. The V gene lost 7 bases and the J gene lost 6 bases, with 13 bases spanning the gap. CDR3 length equals 13 residues. CDR3 sequence (DNA): TGTGCCAGCAAAAAGTCCCTCGTTCAGCCCCAGCATTTT. Its translation is CASKKSLVQPQHF.

This clonotype was seen at least ten times. One end of the junction fails to match germline, which may point to a read error. J is TRBJ2-3 and V is TRBV5-6; no firm D call. Germline V gene lookup returns CDR1 SGHDT and CDR2 YYEEEE. This CDR3 spans 14 amino acids. The CDR3 coding sequence is TGCGCCAGCAGCTCAGGCAGGCCCACAGATACGCAGTATTTT. Its translation: CASSSGRPTDTQYF.

This clonotype was observed a few times. The chain joins TRBV28 to TRBJ1-2, with a weak D call TRBD1 (6 bases). Germline values: CDR1 MDHEN, CDR2 SYDVKM. V gave up 3 bases and J gave up 7 bases, with 12 bases separating them. This CDR3 has 13 residues. The CDR3 protein is CASSLGGALGYTF. The CDR3 nucleotides read TGTGCCAGCAGTTTGGGGGGGGCGCTTGGCTACACCTTC.

Only a few counts were recorded for this clonotype. The chain combines TRBV20-1 with TRBJ2-5, with 8 bases aligning to TRBD2. The CDR3 extends over 14 amino acids. Per germline, CDR1 DFQATT and CDR2 SNEGSKA (reference sequence). J lost 5 bases, V lost 6 bases, and 11 bases had no gene match. Written as DNA, the CDR3 is TGCAGTGCCTCTCGAGGACTAGCATCTGAGACCCAGTACTTC. Protein sequence: CSASRGLASETQYF.

This clonotype has just a few counts. The CDR3 DNA sequence: TGCAGTGCTAGACCGGGCGGGGAGCTGTTTTTT. Protein sequence: CSARPGGELFF. The genes are TRBV20-1 and TRBJ2-2; D is unclear. V was clipped by 2 bases and J by 7 bases, with 5 bases between them. The CDR3 is 11 amino acids. Germline lookup yields CDR1 DFQATT and CDR2 SNEGSKA (reference sequence).

The chain carries TRBV5-1 and TRBJ2-7; the D gene is possibly TRBD1 (6 bases). CDR3 size: 15 residues. Trimming took off 4 bases at V and 2 bases at J, with 16 bases between the two ends. Germline V gene sequence: CDR1 SGHRS, CDR2 YFSETQ. The CDR3 DNA is TGCGCCAGCAGCCAGACAGGCGGCGGCACCTACGAGCAGTACTTC. This codes for CASSQTGGGTYEQYF.

Ten or more counts support this clonotype. The chain has TRBV10-2 and TRBJ2-3; 8 bases agree with TRBD2. CDR1 WSHSY and CDR2 SAAADI come from the germline V gene. The CDR3 totals 15 residues. V shed 9 bases and J 2 bases; nucleotides not matched to a gene: 10. The CDR3 sequence: CASTRETSVTDTQYF. The CDR3 coding sequence is TGCGCCAGTACTCGCGAGACTAGCGTCACAGATACGCAGTATTTT.

This clonotype was seen only a few times. This chain joins TRBV14 and TRBJ2-3; D tentatively reads TRBD1 or TRBD2 (5 bases each). This CDR3 contains 15 residues. Germline V gives CDR1 SGHDN, CDR2 FVKESK. Trimming took off 3 bases at V and 6 bases at J, with 16 bases between the two ends. CDR3 in amino acids: CASSQMGPRGDTQYF. For the CDR3, the DNA is TGTGCCAGCAGCCAGATGGGGCCTCGAGGGGATACGCAGTATTTT.

This clonotype has a count of ten or more. This chain uses TRBV27 with TRBJ2-2; 13 nucleotides align to TRBD2. The V and J ends lost 5 bases and 3 bases, in that order; junction bases with no gene match: 3. Germline CDR1 and CDR2: MNHEY and SMNVEV (reference sequence). The CDR3 loop spans 16 amino acids. CDR3 loop: CASSGTSGIYTGELFF. CDR3 DNA: TGTGCCAGCAGTGGGACTAGCGGGATTTACACCGGGGAGCTGTTTTTT.

This clonotype was counted many times. The J gene is TRBJ1-6, the V gene TRBV20-1, with 7 positions matching TRBD1. The CDR3 covers 14 residues. In germline, CDR1 is DFQATT, CDR2 SNEGSKA (reference sequence). The ends lost 6 bases at V and 3 bases at J; junction bases unmatched: 5. The CDR3 DNA follows: TGCAGTGCAGGAGGGGGCCTCTATAATTCACCCCTCCACTTT. Translating it yields CSAGGGLYNSPLHF.

This clonotype was observed many times. The V call is TRBV2, the J call TRBJ1-1; D not certain. The germline CDR1 and CDR2 sequences are SNHLY and FYNNEI. V lost 6 bases to trimming and J lost 0 bases, with 14 bases between them. CDR3 length: 15 residues. The CDR3 here is CASRESLTLNTEAFF. CDR3 in DNA: TGTGCCAGCAGAGAGAGCCTGACTCTGAACACTGAAGCTTTCTTT.

This clonotype was seen only a few times. The chain recombines TRBV20-1 with TRBJ1-1; 10 bases map to TRBD1. CDR1 DFQATT and CDR2 SNEGSKA come from the germline V gene (reference sequence). The CDR3 is made up of 15 amino acids. V lost 1 base, J lost 1 base, and 3 bases stayed unmatched. This CDR3 reads CSARAGQGPNTEAFF. DNA of the CDR3: TGCAGTGCTAGAGCGGGACAGGGGCCGAACACTGAAGCTTTCTTT.

This clonotype showed up many times. The chain combines TRBV11-2 with TRBJ2-1; 13 bases are a match to TRBD2. CDR3 length: 15 residues. V gave up 5 bases and J gave up 6 bases; unmatched junction bases: 4. Germline-derived CDR1 and CDR2 are SGHAT and FQNNGV. This CDR3 is CASSPRLAGGNEQFF. The CDR3 nucleotides read TGTGCCAGCAGCCCCCGACTAGCGGGGGGCAATGAGCAGTTCTTC.